This T cell receptor (beta chain) derives from a study of cytomegalovirus exposure and HLA in healthy donors. The PCR contained 60 Vbeta and 13 Jbeta primers. Libraries were prepared by immunoSEQ multiplex PCR; TCRdb keeps only in-frame clonotypes and omits some of them. The sample yields tens of thousands of clones, roughly 75% seen once. This TCR was sampled from a man in his sixties in good health and CMV-seropositive. The sample consisted of PBMCs.

In DNA, the CDR3 is TGCGCCAGCAGCTTGAATATTGGGGGGAGGGATACGCAGTATTTT. Its protein product is CASSLNIGGRDTQYF. The V gene is TRBV5-1, the J gene TRBJ2-3; TRBD2 might be the D (6 bases). CDR1 is SGHRS, CDR2 YFSETQ, per germline. The CDR3 consists of 15 residues. V dropped 1 base and J dropped 6 bases, with 15 bases sitting between them.